This T cell receptor (beta chain) was observed in a study of OX40 agonist ivuxolimab in advanced cancers. On the study more broadly: All patients had ivuxolimab intravenously every 2 weeks at 0.01 to 10 mg/kg. Partial responses were observed in three patients, of whom one had hepatocellular carcinoma and two had cutaneous melanoma. Anti-PD-1, anti-PD-L1 or anti-CTLA-4 therapy given earlier was allowed, and 40% had some. The mean age was approximately 56 years, ranging from about 20 to 90, with roughly four fifths of participants male.

This CDR3 spans 12 amino acids. CDR1 and CDR2 (germline): SNHLY, FYNNEI. V lost 7 bases, J lost 3 bases, and 8 bases lay in between. Profiled with immunoSEQ multiplex PCR; TCRdb holds only in-frame clones, not every one. This sample yields 35,000 to 40,000 clones, of which roughly 80% are seen a single time; 39% belongs to the top ten. This clonotype originated in an adult with an advanced solid tumor such as melanoma, head and neck, liver or kidney cancer. The sample consisted of CD4+ or CD8+ T cells sorted from blood, taken in a trial of the OX40 agonist ivuxolimab. The chain carries TRBV2 and TRBJ2-3; D unresolved. The CDR3 DNA reads TGTGCCAGCAAGGTAGTGACAGATACGCAGTATTTT. This encodes CASKVVTDTQYF. The full variable domain, with the rest looked up from reference TRBV2 and TRBJ2-3, is EPEVTQTPSHQVTQMGQEVILRCVPISNHLYFYWYRQILGQKVEFLVSFYNNEISEKSEIFDDQFSVERPDGSNFTLKIRSTKLEDSAMYFCASKVVTDTQYFGPGTRLTVL.